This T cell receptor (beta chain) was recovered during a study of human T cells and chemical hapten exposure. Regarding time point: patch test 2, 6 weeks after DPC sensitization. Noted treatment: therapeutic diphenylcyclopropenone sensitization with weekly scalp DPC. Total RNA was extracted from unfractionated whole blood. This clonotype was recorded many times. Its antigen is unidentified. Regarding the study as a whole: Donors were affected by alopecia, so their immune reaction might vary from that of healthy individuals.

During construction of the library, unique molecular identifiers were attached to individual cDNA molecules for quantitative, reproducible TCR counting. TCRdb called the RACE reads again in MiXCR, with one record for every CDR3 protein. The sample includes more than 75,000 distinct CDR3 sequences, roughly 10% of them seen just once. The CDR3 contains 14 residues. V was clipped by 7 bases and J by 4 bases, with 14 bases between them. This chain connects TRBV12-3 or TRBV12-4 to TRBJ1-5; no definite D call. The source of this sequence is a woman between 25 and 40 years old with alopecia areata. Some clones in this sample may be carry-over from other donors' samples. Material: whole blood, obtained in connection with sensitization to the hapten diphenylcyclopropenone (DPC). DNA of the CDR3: TGTGCCAGCACCACCCACCCACCTAATCAGCCCCAGCATTTT. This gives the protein CASTTHPPNQPQHF.